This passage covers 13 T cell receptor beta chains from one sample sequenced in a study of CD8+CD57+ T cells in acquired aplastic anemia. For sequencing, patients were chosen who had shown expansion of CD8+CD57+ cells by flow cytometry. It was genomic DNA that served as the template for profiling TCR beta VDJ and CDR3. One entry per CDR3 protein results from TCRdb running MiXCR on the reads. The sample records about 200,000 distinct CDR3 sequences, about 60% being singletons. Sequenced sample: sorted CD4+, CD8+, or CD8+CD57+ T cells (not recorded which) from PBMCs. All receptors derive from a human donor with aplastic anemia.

The CDR3 region has the DNA TGTGCCAGCAGTTTAGGTCTAGCCCATACGCAGTATTTT. Its protein product is CASSLGLAHTQYF. This chain links TRBV12-3 or TRBV12-4 with TRBJ2-3; tentative D call: TRBD2 (5 bases). Trimming left V 1 base short and J 7 bases short, with 9 bases between. There are 13 residues in the CDR3.

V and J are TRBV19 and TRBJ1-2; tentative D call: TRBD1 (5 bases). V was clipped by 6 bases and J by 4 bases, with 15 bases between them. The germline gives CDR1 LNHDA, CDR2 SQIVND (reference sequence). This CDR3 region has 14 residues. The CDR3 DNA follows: TGTGCCAGTAGGTCGGGACCGCATATCTATGGCTACACCTTC. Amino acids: CASRSGPHIYGYTF. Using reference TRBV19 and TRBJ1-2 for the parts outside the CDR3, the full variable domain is DGGITQSPKYLFRKEGQNVTLSCEQNLNHDAMYWYRQDPGQGLRLIYYSQIVNDFQKGDIAEGYSVSREKKESFPLTVTSAQKNPTAFYLCASRSGPHIYGYTFGSGTRLTVV.

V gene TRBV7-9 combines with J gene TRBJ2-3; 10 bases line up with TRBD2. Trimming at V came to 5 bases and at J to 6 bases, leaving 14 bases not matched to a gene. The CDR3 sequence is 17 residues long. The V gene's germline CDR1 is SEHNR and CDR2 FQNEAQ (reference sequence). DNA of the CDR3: TGTGCCAGCAGCCAAGTGTCAGCTAGCGGGAGCTGGGATACGCAGTATTTT. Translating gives CASSQVSASGSWDTQYF.

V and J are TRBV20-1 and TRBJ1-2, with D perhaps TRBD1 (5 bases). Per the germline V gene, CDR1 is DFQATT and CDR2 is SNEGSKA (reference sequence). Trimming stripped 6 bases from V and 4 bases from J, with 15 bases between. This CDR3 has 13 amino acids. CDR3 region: CSASTTRGYGYTF. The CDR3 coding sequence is TGCAGTGCGTCAACCACAAGGGGCTATGGCTACACCTTC.

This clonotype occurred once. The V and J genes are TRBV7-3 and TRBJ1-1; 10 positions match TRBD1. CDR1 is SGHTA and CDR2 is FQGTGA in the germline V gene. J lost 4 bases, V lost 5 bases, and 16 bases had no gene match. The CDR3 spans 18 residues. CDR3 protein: CASSIPIRQGAAGTEAFF. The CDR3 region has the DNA TGTGCCAGCAGCATCCCTATAAGACAGGGGGCTGCCGGCACTGAAGCTTTCTTT.

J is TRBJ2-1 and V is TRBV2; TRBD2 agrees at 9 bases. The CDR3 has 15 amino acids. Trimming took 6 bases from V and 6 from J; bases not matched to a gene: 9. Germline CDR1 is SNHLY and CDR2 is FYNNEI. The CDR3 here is CASSRASGVSNEQFF. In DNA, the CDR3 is TGTGCCAGCAGCCGGGCTAGCGGGGTTTCCAATGAGCAGTTCTTC.

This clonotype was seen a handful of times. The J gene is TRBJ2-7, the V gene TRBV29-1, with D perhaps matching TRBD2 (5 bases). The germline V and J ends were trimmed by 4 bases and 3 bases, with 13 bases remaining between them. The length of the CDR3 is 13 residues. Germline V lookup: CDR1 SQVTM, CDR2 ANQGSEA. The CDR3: CSVVLTGSYEQYF. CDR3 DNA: TGCAGCGTTGTACTTACGGGGAGCTACGAGCAGTACTTC.

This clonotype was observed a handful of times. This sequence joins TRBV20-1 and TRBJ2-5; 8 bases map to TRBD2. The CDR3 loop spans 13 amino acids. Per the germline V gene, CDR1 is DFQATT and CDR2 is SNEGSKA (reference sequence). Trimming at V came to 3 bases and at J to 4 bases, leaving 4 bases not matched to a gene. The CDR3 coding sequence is TGCAGTGCTAGTGATCTAGCGGGAGAGACCCAGTACTTC. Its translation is CSASDLAGETQYF.

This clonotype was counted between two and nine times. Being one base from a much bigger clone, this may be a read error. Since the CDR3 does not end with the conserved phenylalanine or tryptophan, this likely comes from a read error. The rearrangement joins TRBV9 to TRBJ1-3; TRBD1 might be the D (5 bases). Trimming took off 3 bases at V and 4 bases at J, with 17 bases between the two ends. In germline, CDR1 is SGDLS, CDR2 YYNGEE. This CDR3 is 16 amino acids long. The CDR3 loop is CASSASWGGSGNTIYL. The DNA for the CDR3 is TGTGCCAGCAGCGCTAGTTGGGGGGGTTCCGGAAACACCATATATCTT.

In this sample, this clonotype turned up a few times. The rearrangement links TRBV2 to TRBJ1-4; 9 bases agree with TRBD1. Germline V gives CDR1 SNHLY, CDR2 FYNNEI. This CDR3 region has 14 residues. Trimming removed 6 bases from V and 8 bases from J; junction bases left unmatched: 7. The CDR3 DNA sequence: TGTGCCAGCAGGCCACAGGGGGCAAAAGAAAAACTGTTTTTT. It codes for CASRPQGAKEKLFF.

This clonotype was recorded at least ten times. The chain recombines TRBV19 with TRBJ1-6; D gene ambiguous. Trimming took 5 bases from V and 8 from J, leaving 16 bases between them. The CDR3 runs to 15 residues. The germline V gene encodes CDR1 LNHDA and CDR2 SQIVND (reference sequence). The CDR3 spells CASSGEIGKDSPLHF. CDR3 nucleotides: TGTGCCAGTAGTGGTGAGATAGGGAAAGATTCACCCCTCCACTTT. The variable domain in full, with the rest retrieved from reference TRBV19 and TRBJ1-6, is DGGITQSPKYLFRKEGQNVTLSCEQNLNHDAMYWYRQDPGQGLRLIYYSQIVNDFQKGDIAEGYSVSREKKESFPLTVTSAQKNPTAFYLCASSGEIGKDSPLHFGNGTRLTVT.

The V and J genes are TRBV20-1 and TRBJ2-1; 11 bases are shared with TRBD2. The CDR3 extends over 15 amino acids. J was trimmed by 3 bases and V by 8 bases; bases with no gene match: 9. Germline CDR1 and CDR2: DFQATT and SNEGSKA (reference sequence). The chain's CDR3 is CSQKKLAGDYNEQFF. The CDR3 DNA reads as TGCAGTCAGAAAAAACTAGCGGGAGACTACAATGAGCAGTTCTTC.

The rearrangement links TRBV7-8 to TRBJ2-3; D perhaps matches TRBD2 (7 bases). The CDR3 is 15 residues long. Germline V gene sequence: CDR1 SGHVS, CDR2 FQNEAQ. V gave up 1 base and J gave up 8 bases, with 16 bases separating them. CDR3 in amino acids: CASSLESGGQSTQYF. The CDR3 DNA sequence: TGTGCCAGCAGCTTAGAATCGGGGGGCCAGAGTACGCAGTATTTT.